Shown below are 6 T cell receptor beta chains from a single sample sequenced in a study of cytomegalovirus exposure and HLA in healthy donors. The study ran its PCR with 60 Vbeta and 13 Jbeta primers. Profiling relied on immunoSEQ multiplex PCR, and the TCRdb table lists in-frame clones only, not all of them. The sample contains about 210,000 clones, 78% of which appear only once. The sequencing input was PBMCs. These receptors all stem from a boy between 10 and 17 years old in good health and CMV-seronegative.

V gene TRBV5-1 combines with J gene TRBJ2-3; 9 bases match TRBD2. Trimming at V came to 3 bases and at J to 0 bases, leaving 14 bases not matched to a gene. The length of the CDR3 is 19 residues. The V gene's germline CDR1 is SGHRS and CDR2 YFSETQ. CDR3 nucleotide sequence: TGCGCCAGCAGCTGGAGGGCGGGGGGGCTTGGAACTAGCACAGATACGCAGTATTTT. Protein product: CASSWRAGGLGTSTDTQYF.

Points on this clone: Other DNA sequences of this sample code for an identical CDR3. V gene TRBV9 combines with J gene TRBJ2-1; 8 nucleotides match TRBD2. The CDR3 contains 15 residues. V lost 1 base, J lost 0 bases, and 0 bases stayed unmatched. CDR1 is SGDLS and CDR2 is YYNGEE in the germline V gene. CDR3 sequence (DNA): TGTGCCAGCAGCGTAAGCGGGAGCTCCTACAATGAGCAGTTCTTC. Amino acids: CASSVSGSSYNEQFF.

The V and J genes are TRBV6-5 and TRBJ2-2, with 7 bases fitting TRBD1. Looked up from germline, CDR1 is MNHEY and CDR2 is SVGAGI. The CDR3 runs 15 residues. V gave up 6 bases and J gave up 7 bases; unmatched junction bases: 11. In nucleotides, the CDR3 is TGTGCCAGCAGGGGGGAAGACAGGGCGAGCGGGGAGCTGTTTTTT. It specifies CASRGEDRASGELFF.

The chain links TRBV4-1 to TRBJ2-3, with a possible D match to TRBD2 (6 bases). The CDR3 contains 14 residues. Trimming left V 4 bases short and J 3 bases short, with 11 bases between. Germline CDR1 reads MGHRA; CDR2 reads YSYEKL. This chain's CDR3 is CASSPGGPTDTQYF. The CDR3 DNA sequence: TGCGCCAGCAGCCCCGGGGGACCAACAGATACGCAGTATTTT.

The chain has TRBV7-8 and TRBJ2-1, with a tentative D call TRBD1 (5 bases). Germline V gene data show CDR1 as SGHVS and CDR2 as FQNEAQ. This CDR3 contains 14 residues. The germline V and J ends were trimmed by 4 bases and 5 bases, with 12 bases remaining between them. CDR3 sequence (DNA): TGTGCCAGCAGCTCGCCAGGGTTACACAATGAGCAGTTCTTC. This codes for CASSSPGLHNEQFF.

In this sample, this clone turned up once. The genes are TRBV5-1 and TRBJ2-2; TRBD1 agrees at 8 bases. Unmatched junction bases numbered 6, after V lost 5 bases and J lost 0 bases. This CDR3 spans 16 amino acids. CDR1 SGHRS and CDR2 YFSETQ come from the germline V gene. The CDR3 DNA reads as TGCGCCAGCAGACCGGACAGGGAGACGAACACCGGGGAGCTGTTTTTT. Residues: CASRPDRETNTGELFF.